These 28 T cell receptor beta chains were sequenced from one sample in a study of blood T cell repertoires in COVID-19. This table comes from immunoSEQ multiplex PCR, and its TCRdb copy is limited to in-frame clones, with some not included. The sample has about 200,000 clones, 85% to 90% seen once. The sequenced material came from PBMCs or T cells enriched from blood (not recorded which). All receptors come from a woman aged 25 to 39 with acute COVID-19.

The rearrangement joins TRBV2 to TRBJ2-1; D gene unclear. The germline V gene encodes CDR1 SNHLY and CDR2 FYNNEI. Deletions cut 6 bases from V and 10 bases from J, with 13 bases between. There are 12 residues in the CDR3. CDR3 loop: CASRLSGDEQFF. As DNA, the CDR3 is TGTGCCAGCAGATTATCAGGCGACGAGCAGTTCTTC.

The chain combines TRBV10-3 with TRBJ1-5, with 12 bases aligning to TRBD1. The ends lost 4 bases at V and 2 bases at J; junction bases unmatched: 6. This CDR3 comprises 17 residues. The V gene's germline CDR1 is ENHRY and CDR2 SYGVKD. CDR3 region: CAISAGTGGSGNQPQHF. As DNA, the CDR3 is TGTGCCATCAGTGCCGGGACAGGGGGCAGTGGCAATCAGCCCCAGCATTTT.

The chain uses TRBV5-6 and TRBJ2-3; D may be TRBD1 (5 bases). This CDR3 spans 14 amino acids. V was shortened by 4 bases and J by 0 bases, with 9 bases between the two germline ends. CDR1 and CDR2 from the germline V gene are SGHDT and YYEEEE. CDR3 in DNA: TGTGCCAGCAGCCAGGGATCTAGCACAGATACGCAGTATTTT. Translation gives CASSQGSSTDTQYF.

The chain is built from TRBV6-5 and TRBJ2-4; 12 bases map to TRBD2. Germline CDR1 is MNHEY and CDR2 is SVGAGI. The CDR3 runs to 14 residues. The V and J ends lost 6 bases and 9 bases, in that order; junction bases with no gene match: 6. Here the CDR3 reads CASRMTSGGGIQYF. CDR3 nucleotide sequence: TGTGCCAGCAGAATGACTAGCGGGGGTGGCATTCAGTACTTC.

The V and J genes are TRBV13 and TRBJ1-2; D not resolved. CDR3 length equals 14 residues. Germline V gene sequence: CDR1 PRHDT, CDR2 FYEKMQ (reference sequence). Between the trimmed V and J ends, which lost 1 base and 8 bases, there was a span of 14 bases. CDR3 nucleotides: TGTGCCAGCAGCTTAGTCCAGCGCAGCGGCGGCTACACCTTC. Protein product: CASSLVQRSGGYTF. The full variable domain, rest sourced from reference TRBV13 and TRBJ1-2, is AAGVIQSPRHLIKEKRETATLKCYPIPRHDTVYWYQQGPGQDPQFLISFYEKMQSDKGSIPDRFSAQQFSDYHSELNMSSLELGDSALYFCASSLVQRSGGYTFGSGTRLTVV.

Points on this clone: Other nucleotide sequences from this sample produce the same CDR3. The CDR3 spells CASSINRESGYTF. CDR3 sequence (DNA): TGTGCCAGTAGTATCAACAGGGAGAGTGGCTACACCTTC. The rearrangement uses TRBV19 and TRBJ1-2, with D possibly matching TRBD1 (6 bases). The CDR3 contains 13 residues. Trimming removed 3 bases from V and 7 bases from J, with 12 bases in between. CDR1 is LNHDA and CDR2 is SQIVND in the germline V gene (reference sequence).

This sequence joins TRBV6-5 and TRBJ2-2, with D possibly being TRBD2 (5 bases). The ends were cut back, 6 bases at V and 0 bases at J, with 8 bases in the middle. This CDR3 region has 14 residues. Germline values: CDR1 MNHEY, CDR2 SVGAGI. The CDR3 sequence is CASRAGPNTGELFF. The DNA of the CDR3 is TGTGCCAGCAGGGCGGGCCCGAACACCGGGGAGCTGTTTTTT.

The chain couples TRBV11-3 to TRBJ2-1, with TRBD2 matching 10 bases. This CDR3 has 15 residues. Trimming took 1 base from V and 10 from J; bases not matched to a gene: 7. The V gene's germline CDR1 is SGHNT and CDR2 YENEEA. The chain's CDR3 is CASSLGLAGAQEQFF. DNA of the CDR3: TGTGCCAGCAGCTTAGGGCTAGCGGGGGCCCAGGAGCAGTTCTTC.

This rearrangement joins TRBV28 to TRBJ2-7; the match to TRBD1 covers 8 bases. CDR3 length: 14 residues. V was pared by 6 bases and J by 3 bases, with 7 bases of the junction left unmatched. The germline V gene encodes CDR1 MDHEN and CDR2 SYDVKM. The CDR3 reads CASREGQVNYEQYF. As DNA, the CDR3 is TGTGCCAGCAGAGAGGGACAGGTCAACTACGAGCAGTACTTC.

The chain has TRBV11-2 and TRBJ2-7, with 11 bases matching TRBD1. Germline V gene data show CDR1 as SGHAT and CDR2 as FQNNGV. V lost 0 bases, J lost 7 bases, and 5 bases stayed unmatched. This CDR3 has 15 amino acids. The DNA of the CDR3 is TGTGCCAGCAGCTTAGATGGGACAGGGGGTCGGGAGCAGTACTTC. Translated: CASSLDGTGGREQYF.

V and J are TRBV5-1 and TRBJ2-7; D is unclear. Trimming removed 0 bases from V and 3 bases from J, with 10 bases in between. Germline-derived CDR1 and CDR2 are SGHRS and YFSETQ. The CDR3 has 14 residues. CDR3 residues: CASSLELGYYEQYF. Written as DNA, the CDR3 is TGCGCCAGCAGCTTGGAGCTGGGCTACTACGAGCAGTACTTC.

The V gene is TRBV5-6, the J gene TRBJ2-2; 7 bases line up with TRBD2. Germline CDR1 and CDR2: SGHDT and YYEEEE. The CDR3 runs 13 residues. Losses at the gene ends were 3 bases for V and 7 bases for J; bases not matched to a gene: 3. CDR3 sequence reads: CASSSGGSGELFF. Here the CDR3 DNA reads TGTGCCAGCAGCTCGGGGGGAAGCGGGGAGCTGTTTTTT.

The CDR3 protein is CASSRQLNTEAFF. The CDR3 nucleotides read TGTGCCAGCAGCCGACAACTGAACACTGAAGCTTTCTTT. The rearrangement links TRBV6-4 to TRBJ1-1; D is unresolved. Trimming cost V 6 bases and J 0 bases, with 8 bases left between them. The germline CDR1 and CDR2 sequences are MRHNA and SNTAGT. This CDR3 is built from 13 residues.

The chain couples TRBV6-5 to TRBJ2-5; 7 nucleotides line up with TRBD1. Germline values: CDR1 MNHEY, CDR2 SVGAGI. The V segment lost 3 bases and the J segment 7 bases; nucleotides outside the gene matches: 11. The CDR3 covers 15 residues. The CDR3 loop is CASSYGDSPAWTQYF. CDR3 DNA: TGTGCCAGCAGTTATGGGGACAGCCCAGCGTGGACCCAGTACTTC.

The rearrangement joins TRBV19 to TRBJ1-5, with TRBD1 as a possible D gene (5 bases). The germline V gene has CDR1 LNHDA and CDR2 SQIVND (reference sequence). Trimming cost V 6 bases and J 1 base, with 16 bases left between them. This CDR3 has 16 amino acids. This CDR3 reads CASRSVLGGSNQPQHF. For the CDR3, the DNA is TGTGCCAGTAGGAGTGTTTTGGGGGGAAGCAATCAGCCCCAGCATTTT.

The chain joins TRBV5-4 to TRBJ2-5; TRBD2 agrees at 7 bases. The V gene's germline CDR1 is SGHNT and CDR2 YYREEE (reference sequence). The V gene end was trimmed by 1 base and the J gene end by 2 bases; junction bases not matched to a gene: 2. This CDR3 is 14 amino acids long. CDR3: CASSLRGGQETQYF. The CDR3 DNA reads TGTGCCAGCAGCTTGCGCGGGGGACAAGAGACCCAGTACTTC.

CDR3 DNA sequence: TGTGCCAGCAGCCTGACAGGGGGTTTTCAGCCCCAGCATTTT. Residues: CASSLTGGFQPQHF. The chain employs TRBV7-9 and TRBJ1-5, with 9 bases identical to TRBD1. The junction had 5 bases not matched to a gene; V was cut back by 5 bases and J by 6 bases. CDR1 is SEHNR, CDR2 FQNEAQ, per germline (reference sequence). The CDR3 is made up of 14 amino acids.

The chain uses TRBV25-1 and TRBJ2-1; 7 nucleotides match TRBD1. CDR1 MGHDK and CDR2 SYGVNS come from the germline V gene. This CDR3 contains 14 residues. J was trimmed by 7 bases and V by 3 bases; bases with no gene match: 6. The CDR3 coding sequence is TGTGCCAGCAGTGACACAGGGGTTGTGAATGAGCAGTTCTTC. Protein: CASSDTGVVNEQFF. Filled out from reference TRBV25-1 and TRBJ2-1, the complete variable domain reads EADIYQTPRYLVIGTGKKITLECSQTMGHDKMYWYQQDPGMELHLIHYSYGVNSTEKGDLSSESTVSRIRTEHFPLTLESARPSHTSQYLCASSDTGVVNEQFFGPGTRLTVL.

CDR3 in DNA: TGCGCCAGCAGCTTGGTTTTGGGGACTAGCGGGGAAATCCACTACGAGCAGTACTTC. It translates to CASSLVLGTSGEIHYEQYF. The chain combines TRBV5-1 with TRBJ2-7, with TRBD2 matching over 13 bases. Germline-derived CDR1 and CDR2 are SGHRS and YFSETQ. The V gene end was trimmed by 0 bases and the J gene end by 3 bases; junction bases not matched to a gene: 12. The CDR3 has 19 amino acids.

This rearrangement joins TRBV27 to TRBJ1-2, with D possibly TRBD1 on 5 matching bases. The CDR3 contains 16 residues. Looked up from germline, CDR1 is MNHEY and CDR2 is SMNVEV (reference sequence). The V end lost 6 bases, the J end lost 4 bases, and 21 bases lay between the germline ends. In nucleotides, the CDR3 is TGTGCCAGCAGCGCCCAACAGGAAAGGTTTGTCTATGGCTACACCTTC. It codes for CASSAQQERFVYGYTF.

This clone was found once. One junction end disagrees with the germline gene, perhaps due to a read error. This rearrangement joins TRBV6-1 to TRBJ1-2; 9 nucleotides align to TRBD1. This CDR3 is 16 amino acids long. Germline values: CDR1 MNHNS, CDR2 SASEGT. The CDR3 region is CASSEVDRGINYGYTF. The CDR3 DNA is TGTGCCAGCAGCGAAGTGGACAGGGGAATAAACTATGGCTACACCTTC.

This chain uses TRBV10-3 with TRBJ1-1; 8 bases map to TRBD1. V was pared by 6 bases and J by 6 bases, with 9 bases of the junction left unmatched. Germline CDR1 reads ENHRY; CDR2 reads SYGVKD. CDR3 length: 14 residues. The CDR3, as DNA: TGTGCCATCAGGGACGACAGGGGCTCGGCTGAAGCTTTCTTT. Its protein is CAIRDDRGSAEAFF.

The chain joins TRBV2 to TRBJ1-1; D uncertain. The CDR3 covers 12 residues. CDR1 and CDR2 (germline): SNHLY, FYNNEI. Trimming pared 8 bases from V and 6 bases from J, leaving 13 bases between. The CDR3 spells CASSVRLPEAFF. The CDR3 DNA is TGTGCCAGCTCCGTCAGGCTCCCTGAAGCTTTCTTT.

This chain uses TRBV5-4 with TRBJ2-2; 8 bases are a match to TRBD1. In germline, CDR1 is SGHNT, CDR2 YYREEE (reference sequence). Trimming took 6 bases from V and 0 from J; bases not matched to a gene: 4. The CDR3 is 15 amino acids. The CDR3 DNA reads TGTGCCAGCACCGTGGGACAGGCGAACACCGGGGAGCTGTTTTTT. Its protein product is CASTVGQANTGELFF. The full variable domain, with the rest looked up from reference TRBV5-4 and TRBJ2-2, is ETGVTQSPTHLIKTRGQQVTLRCSSQSGHNTVSWYQQALGQGPQFIFQYYREEENGRGNFPPRFSGLQFPNYSSELNVNALELDDSALYLCASTVGQANTGELFFGEGSRLTVL.

The chain recombines TRBV19 with TRBJ2-1, with D tentatively TRBD2 (6 bases). CDR1 is LNHDA, CDR2 SQIVND, per germline (reference sequence). The CDR3 extends over 15 amino acids. Trimming took 4 bases from V and 0 from J, leaving 10 bases between them. CDR3 bases: TGTGCCAGTAGTAAAGAGGACTACTCCTACAATGAGCAGTTCTTC. This sequence encodes CASSKEDYSYNEQFF.

The chain carries TRBV5-1 and TRBJ1-5, with 9 bases matching TRBD1. Germline CDR1 reads SGHRS; CDR2 reads YFSETQ. This CDR3 contains 18 residues. V lost 1 base and J lost 5; bases outside the gene matches: 13. The CDR3 DNA follows: TGCGCCAGCAGCTTGAGTTTTCGGGACAGGGATGAGGATCAGCCCCAGCATTTT. Its translation is CASSLSFRDRDEDQPQHF.

The rearrangement links TRBV2 to TRBJ1-1; D gene unclear. The CDR3 consists of 13 residues. Germline CDR1 and CDR2: SNHLY and FYNNEI. V was cut by 7 bases and J by 0 bases, with 9 bases left in between. CDR3 amino acids: CASKAGMNTEAFF. CDR3 DNA: TGTGCCAGCAAGGCGGGCATGAACACTGAAGCTTTCTTT.

This sequence joins TRBV4-3 and TRBJ2-7; 7 nucleotides align to TRBD2. The CDR3 is made up of 15 amino acids. Germline lookup yields CDR1 LGHNA and CDR2 YSLEER. J was trimmed by 2 bases and V by 2 bases; bases with no gene match: 6. The CDR3 here is CASSQWRGITYEQYF. CDR3 DNA: TGCGCCAGCAGCCAATGGCGGGGGATCACCTACGAGCAGTACTTC.